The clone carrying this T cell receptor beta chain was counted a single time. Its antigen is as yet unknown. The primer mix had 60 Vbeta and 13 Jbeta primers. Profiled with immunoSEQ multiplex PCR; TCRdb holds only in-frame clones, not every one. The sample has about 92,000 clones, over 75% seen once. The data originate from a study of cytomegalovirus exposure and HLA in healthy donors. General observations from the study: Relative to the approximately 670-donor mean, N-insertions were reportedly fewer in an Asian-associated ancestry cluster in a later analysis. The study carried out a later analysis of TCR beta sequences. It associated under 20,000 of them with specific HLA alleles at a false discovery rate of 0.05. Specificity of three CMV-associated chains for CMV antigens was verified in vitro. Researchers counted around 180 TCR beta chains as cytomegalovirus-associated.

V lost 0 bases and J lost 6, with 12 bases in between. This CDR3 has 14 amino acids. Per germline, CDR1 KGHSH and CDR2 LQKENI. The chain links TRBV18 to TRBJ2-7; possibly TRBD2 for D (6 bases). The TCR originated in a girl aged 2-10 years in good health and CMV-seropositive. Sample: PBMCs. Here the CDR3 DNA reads TGTGCCAGCTCACCACCGGACTATACCGCCGAGCAGTACTTC. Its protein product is CASSPPDYTAEQYF.